The entry below describes one T cell receptor beta chain. This sample is drawn from a study of sequential checkpoint blockade in melanoma. Across the whole study: First-line arms were nivolumab then ipilimumab, or the reverse, randomized 1:1.

TCRdb keeps only in-frame clones here, not all; method: immunoSEQ multiplex PCR. The table has around 18,000 clones, about 66% seen once. V gave up 2 bases and J gave up 6 bases, with 13 bases separating them. Germline CDR1 and CDR2: MNHEY and SMNVEV (reference sequence). The CDR3 length is 14 residues. The treatment here: randomized to nivolumab then ipilimumab (arm A) or the reverse (arm B). DNA-damaging chemotherapy had not been given to any patient beforehand. PBMC sorting kept live CD3+CD8+ cells without CD19 or CD56. This receptor was taken from a human donor with melanoma. Source: CD8+ T cells sorted from blood (inferred from file names), taken from a patient given nivolumab and ipilimumab in sequence. The rearrangement uses TRBV27 and TRBJ2-5, with a weak D call TRBD1 (5 bases). The CDR3 protein is CASSLQGRYQTQYF. The CDR3 region has the DNA TGTGCCAGCAGTTTACAGGGCAGGTACCAGACCCAGTACTTC.